The 3 T cell receptor beta chains reported below all come from one sample, sequenced in a study of response to subunit inactivated influenza vaccine. TCRdb redid the calling of the RT-PCR reads with MiXCR, one entry per CDR3 protein. Among roughly 170,000 distinct CDR3 sequences, around 8.8% were seen once, and the ten largest hold around 9.9%. The sequencing here drew on non-naive T cells sorted from PBMCs, taken on the day of vaccination. Receptor source: a man aged 45-60 years who received an inactivated influenza vaccine.

This chain links TRBV2 with TRBJ1-4; D may be TRBD1 (5 bases). The CDR3 totals 15 residues. V shed 2 bases and J shed 1 base, with 8 bases lying between them. Germline V gene lookup returns CDR1 SNHLY and CDR2 FYNNEI. The CDR3 is CASSELGETNEKLFF. Here the CDR3 DNA reads TGTGCCAGCAGTGAATTAGGGGAAACTAATGAAAAACTGTTTTTT.

This clonotype was counted only a few times. The V call is TRBV20-1, the J call TRBJ2-5; TRBD2 agrees at 9 bases. Germline V lookup: CDR1 DFQATT, CDR2 SNEGSKA (reference sequence). Unmatched junction bases numbered 6, after V lost 5 bases and J lost 5 bases. This CDR3 is 13 amino acids long. The CDR3 nucleotides are TGCAGTGCTCCCGGACTAGCGAGGGAGACCCAGTACTTC. As protein: CSAPGLARETQYF.

This rearrangement joins TRBV12-3 or TRBV12-4 to TRBJ2-7, with D possibly TRBD1 on 5 matching bases. Deletions cut 3 bases from V and 5 bases from J, with 14 bases between. The CDR3 sequence is 14 residues long. The CDR3 region is CASSFFGQGNEQYF. The DNA for the CDR3 is TGTGCCAGCAGTTTTTTTGGGCAGGGCAACGAGCAGTACTTC.